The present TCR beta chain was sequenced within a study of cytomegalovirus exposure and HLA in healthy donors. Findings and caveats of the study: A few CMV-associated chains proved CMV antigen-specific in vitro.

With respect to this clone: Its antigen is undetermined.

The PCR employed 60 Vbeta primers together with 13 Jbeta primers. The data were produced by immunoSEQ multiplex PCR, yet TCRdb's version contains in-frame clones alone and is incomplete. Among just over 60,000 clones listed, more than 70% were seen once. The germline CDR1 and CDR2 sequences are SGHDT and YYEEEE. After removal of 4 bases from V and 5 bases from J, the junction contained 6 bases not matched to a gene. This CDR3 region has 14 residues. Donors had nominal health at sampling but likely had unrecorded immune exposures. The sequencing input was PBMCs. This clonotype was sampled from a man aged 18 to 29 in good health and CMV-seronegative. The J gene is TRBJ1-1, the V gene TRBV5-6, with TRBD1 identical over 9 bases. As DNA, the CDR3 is TGTGCCAGCAGCATCCGGGACAGGGAAACTGAAGCTTTCTTT. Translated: CASSIRDRETEAFF.